Following are 17 T cell receptor beta chains from one sample sequenced in a study of T cells in Graves' hyperthyroidism and ophthalmopathy. TCR beta CDR3 regions were amplified from RNA. TCR CDR3 underwent first-round RT-PCR with the HTBI primer set. TCRdb re-called the multiplex PCR reads through MiXCR, storing one row per CDR3 protein. The profile covers some 600,000 distinct CDR3 sequences, with more than 11% appearing a single time and less than 6% taken by the ten largest. Sequences were obtained from blood. The receptors derive from a woman aged 25-40 years with Graves' hyperthyroidism that later progressed to Graves' ophthalmopathy.

The chain is built from TRBV6-2 or TRBV6-3 and TRBJ1-2; D not certain. The CDR3 has 14 residues. Germline lookup yields CDR1 MNHEY and CDR2 SVGEGT. The germline V and J ends were trimmed by 2 bases and 9 bases, with 16 bases remaining between them. CDR3 bases: TGTGCCAGCAGTTACCAGGCGGAGGGAGAGAGCTACACCTTC. This codes for CASSYQAEGESYTF.

The sample holds a few counts of this clonotype. A much larger clone differs by one base, so this may be a read error. The rearrangement joins TRBV6-1 to TRBJ1-1; no clear D gene. CDR3 size: 16 residues. Germline V gene sequence: CDR1 MNHNS, CDR2 SASEGT. CDR3 protein: CASSEALFGGNTEALF. The CDR3 coding sequence is TGTGCCAGCAGTGAAGCGCTTTTTGGCGGGAACACTGAAGCTCTCTTT.

This clonotype was counted a few times. The CDR3 is CASSLESGDNEAFF. The DNA for the CDR3 is TGTGCCAGCAGCTTAGAGTCCGGGGACAATGAAGCTTTCTTT. The chain recombines TRBV11-3 with TRBJ1-1; possible D gene TRBD1, 6 bases. The CDR3 consists of 14 residues. Trimming stripped 0 bases from V and 7 bases from J, with 12 bases between. Per the germline V gene, CDR1 is SGHNT and CDR2 is YENEEA.

This clonotype was counted only a few times. The V gene is TRBV7-6, the J gene TRBJ2-3; D might be TRBD1 (5 bases). Deletions cut 1 base from V and 0 bases from J, with 11 bases between. This CDR3 is built from 16 residues. Germline CDR1 and CDR2: SGHVS and FNYEAQ. For the CDR3, the DNA is TGTGCCAGCAGCTTAGGAAGAGGACAAAGCACAGATACGCAGTATTTT. This encodes CASSLGRGQSTDTQYF.

This clonotype was counted many times. The gene calls are TRBV7-9 and TRBJ2-7; no firm D call. Between the trimmed V and J ends, which lost 6 bases and 2 bases, there was a span of 14 bases. The CDR3 totals 14 residues. The germline gives CDR1 SEHNR, CDR2 FQNEAQ (reference sequence). The CDR3 DNA sequence: TGTGCCAGCAGTTCAGTAAATTCCACCTACGAGCAGTACTTC. This sequence encodes CASSSVNSTYEQYF.

There are many counts of this clonotype. The V gene is TRBV7-8, the J gene TRBJ1-5; D is ambiguous. In germline, CDR1 is SGHVS, CDR2 FQNEAQ. The CDR3 has 16 amino acids. Trimming shortened V by 4 bases and J by 7 bases, and 20 bases separated the two germline ends. The CDR3 spells CASSYSETMTNQPQHF. The DNA for the CDR3 is TGTGCCAGCAGCTACAGCGAGACGATGACAAACCAGCCCCAGCATTTT.

This clonotype was picked up many times. The chain uses TRBV12-3 or TRBV12-4 and TRBJ2-3; 8 nucleotides line up with TRBD1. This CDR3 contains 13 residues. Trimming took 6 bases from V and 2 from J; bases not matched to a gene: 1. CDR3 bases: TGTGCCAGCAGGACAGGGGACACAGATACGCAGTATTTT. It translates to CASRTGDTDTQYF.

Remarks on this clonotype: Sequence at one end of the junction differs from germline and may be a read error. This sequence joins TRBV27 and TRBJ1-6; D is uncertain. This CDR3 has 14 residues. The germline CDR1 and CDR2 sequences are MNHEY and SMNVEV (reference sequence). The CDR3 nucleotides read TGTGCCAGCGCAGTTATTAATTTTAATTCACCCCTCGACTTT. As protein: CASAVINFNSPLDF.

This clonotype was seen many times. The V call is TRBV27, the J call TRBJ1-6; no firm D call. The V end was cut by 5 bases, the J end by 7 bases, with 9 bases between. CDR3 length: 13 amino acids. Germline CDR1 MNHEY, CDR2 SMNVEV (reference sequence). The CDR3: CASSLGENSPLHF. Written as DNA, the CDR3 is TGTGCCAGCAGTCTTGGGGAGAATTCACCCCTCCACTTT.

This chain connects TRBV5-1 to TRBJ2-6; a weak D match, TRBD2 (6 bases). Trimming shortened V by 2 bases and J by 4 bases, and 19 bases separated the two germline ends. The germline V gene has CDR1 SGHRS and CDR2 YFSETQ. The CDR3 is 18 residues long. The CDR3 here is CASSFFSGRGSGANVLTF. Here the CDR3 DNA reads TGCGCCAGCAGCTTTTTTTCCGGGCGGGGATCGGGGGCCAACGTCCTGACTTTC. Looking up the rest from reference TRBV5-1 and TRBJ2-6 gives the full variable domain: KAGVTQTPRYLIKTRGQQVTLSCSPISGHRSVSWYQQTPGQGLQFLFEYFSETQRNKGNFPGRFSGRQFSNSRSEMNVSTLELGDSALYLCASSFFSGRGSGANVLTFGAGSRLTVL.

The table lists this clonotype with many counts. The rearrangement links TRBV27 to TRBJ1-2, with unresolved D. V lost 4 bases to trimming and J lost 8 bases, with 20 bases between them. CDR3 size: 15 residues. CDR1 and CDR2 (germline): MNHEY, SMNVEV (reference sequence). The CDR3 nucleotides read TGTGCCAGCAGTTCACCTAGGACGGCGAGAGGGGGCTACACCTTC. Residues: CASSSPRTARGGYTF.

J is TRBJ2-7 and V is TRBV27; no definite D call. The CDR3 is made up of 11 amino acids. Trimming pared 6 bases from V and 6 bases from J, leaving 9 bases between. From germline, CDR1 is MNHEY and CDR2 SMNVEV (reference sequence). CDR3 loop: CASRSPLEQYF. The DNA of the CDR3 is TGTGCCAGCAGAAGCCCTCTCGAGCAGTACTTC.

The genes are TRBV12-3 or TRBV12-4 and TRBJ2-2, with TRBD1 identical over 11 bases. This CDR3 has 19 amino acids. V lost 6 bases to trimming and J lost 4 bases; unmatched junction nucleotides: 16. CDR3 in DNA: TGTGCCAGCAGACTCGGGGATTCGGGACAGGGGGTGGTCACCGGGGAGCTGTTTTTT. It specifies CASRLGDSGQGVVTGELFF.

This clonotype was seen only a few times. The V and J genes are TRBV27 and TRBJ2-1, with D uncertain. V was clipped by 5 bases and J by 8 bases, with 13 bases between them. The CDR3 has 13 amino acids. Germline CDR1 is MNHEY and CDR2 is SMNVEV (reference sequence). CDR3 in DNA: TGTGCCAGCAGTCACCGTCGCCAGGATGAGCAGTTCTTC. It is translated as CASSHRRQDEQFF.

This clonotype was seen ten or more times. The J gene is TRBJ1-4, the V gene TRBV27; tentative D call: TRBD1 (6 bases). V lost 7 bases, J lost 8 bases, and 17 bases lay in between. The germline gives CDR1 MNHEY, CDR2 SMNVEV (reference sequence). The CDR3 spans 14 residues. The CDR3 spells CASTGGGFDEKLFF. The CDR3 nucleotides read TGTGCCAGCACCGGCGGGGGCTTCGACGAAAAACTGTTTTTT.

At least ten counts were recorded for this clonotype. This chain connects TRBV12-5 to TRBJ2-7; TRBD1 is a possible D gene (6 bases). The V gene's germline CDR1 is LGHNT and CDR2 FRNRAP. This CDR3 spans 11 amino acids. The CDR3 spells CASQGSYEQYF. The CDR3 region has the DNA TGTGCCAGCCAGGGGAGCTACGAGCAGTACTTC.

This clonotype has at least ten counts. The CDR3 DNA is TGTGCCATCAGTTCGGGACAGGGGAACACCGGGGAGCTGTTTTTT. Its translation: CAISSGQGNTGELFF. V is TRBV10-3 and J is TRBJ2-2; TRBD1 matches at 9 bases. The CDR3 runs 15 residues. Germline values: CDR1 ENHRY, CDR2 SYGVKD. With V trimmed by 5 bases and J by 1 base, 2 bases remained unmatched.